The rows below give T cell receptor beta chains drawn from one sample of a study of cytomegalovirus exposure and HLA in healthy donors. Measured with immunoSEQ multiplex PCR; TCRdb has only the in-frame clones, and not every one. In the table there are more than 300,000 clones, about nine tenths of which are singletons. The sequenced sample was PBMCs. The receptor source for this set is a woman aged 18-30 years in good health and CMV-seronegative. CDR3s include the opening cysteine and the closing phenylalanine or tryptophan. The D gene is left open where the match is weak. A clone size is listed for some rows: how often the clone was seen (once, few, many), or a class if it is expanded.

CDR3nt: TGTGCCAGCAGACAGGGGGGATTGTCCTACGAGCAGTACTTC
CDR3aa: CASRQGGLSYEQYF
j_gene: TRBJ2-7
abundance: NA
d_gene: TRBD1
v_gene: TRBV2

CDR3nt: TGTGCCAGCAGCTTACAACAGGGGGAAATTGGCTACACCTTC
CDR3aa: CASSLQQGEIGYTF
j_gene: TRBJ1-2
abundance: NA
d_gene: TRBD1
v_gene: TRBV7-9

CDR3nt: TGTGCCAGTAGGACAGGGTTTAATCAGCCCCAGCATTTT
CDR3aa: CASRTGFNQPQHF
j_gene: TRBJ1-5
abundance: NA
d_gene: TRBD1
v_gene: TRBV19

CDR3nt: TGTGCCAGCAGTTACTACCCAGGATCTGGAAACACCATATATTTT
CDR3aa: CASSYYPGSGNTIYF
j_gene: TRBJ1-3
abundance: once
d_gene: NA
v_gene: TRBV6-5

CDR3nt: TGTGCCAGCAGTGACGGGCAGGGGGAGGCTGAAGCTTTCTTT
CDR3aa: CASSDGQGEAEAFF
j_gene: TRBJ1-1
abundance: NA
d_gene: TRBD1
v_gene: TRBV2

CDR3nt: TGTGCCAGCAGCGTAGGGGCGGGGGGAAAGAATGAGCAGTTCTTC
CDR3aa: CASSVGAGGKNEQFF
j_gene: TRBJ2-1
abundance: once
d_gene: TRBD2
v_gene: TRBV9

CDR3nt: TGTGCCAGCAGCTTACGGGGGGCGATCGGGGAGACCCAGTACTTC
CDR3aa: CASSLRGAIGETQYF
j_gene: TRBJ2-5
abundance: NA
d_gene: NA
v_gene: TRBV13

CDR3nt: TGTGCCAGCAGTGACGACTACTATGGCTACACCTTC
CDR3aa: CASSDDYYGYTF
j_gene: TRBJ1-2
abundance: NA
d_gene: NA
v_gene: TRBV25-1

CDR3nt: TGTGCCAGCAGCTTATTTATGGCTGGTTCGAGCAATCAGCCCCAGCATTTT
CDR3aa: CASSLFMAGSSNQPQHF
j_gene: TRBJ1-5
abundance: NA
d_gene: NA
v_gene: TRBV7-2

CDR3nt: TGTGCCAGCAGCGCCCACCGGGACTCTACCTACGAGCAGTACTTC
CDR3aa: CASSAHRDSTYEQYF
j_gene: TRBJ2-7
abundance: NA
d_gene: NA
v_gene: TRBV9

CDR3nt: TGTGCCAGCAGTGAATGGAGGGTGTTACATCCCTACGAGCAGTACTTC
CDR3aa: CASSEWRVLHPYEQYF
j_gene: TRBJ2-7
abundance: few
d_gene: NA
v_gene: TRBV2

CDR3nt: TGCAGCGTTGAGTGGCTAGTGCCCACAGATACGCAGTATTTT
CDR3aa: CSVEWLVPTDTQYF
j_gene: TRBJ2-3
abundance: NA
d_gene: NA
v_gene: TRBV29-1

CDR3nt: TGCAGCGTCACCGGGACAGGGATGAACACTGAAGCTTTCTTT
CDR3aa: CSVTGTGMNTEAFF
j_gene: TRBJ1-1
abundance: NA
d_gene: TRBD1
v_gene: TRBV29-1

CDR3nt: TGTGCCAGCAGCCCTCGACAGGCCGTGAACACTGAAGCTTTCTTT
CDR3aa: CASSPRQAVNTEAFF
j_gene: TRBJ1-1
abundance: NA
d_gene: NA
v_gene: TRBV9

CDR3nt: TGCGCCAGCAGCGTGGCGGGAGGGCCCCACACCGGGGAGCTGTTTTTT
CDR3aa: CASSVAGGPHTGELFF
j_gene: TRBJ2-2
abundance: once
d_gene: TRBD2
v_gene: TRBV4-3

CDR3nt: TGCGCCAGTAGCATACAGGGCTCTGAAGCTTTCTTT
CDR3aa: CASSIQGSEAFF
j_gene: TRBJ1-1
abundance: NA
d_gene: NA
v_gene: TRBV5-1

CDR3nt: TGTGCCAGCAGACCCGGGAGATTGGAGACCCAGTACTTC
CDR3aa: CASRPGRLETQYF
j_gene: TRBJ2-5
abundance: few
d_gene: NA
v_gene: TRBV6-5

CDR3nt: TGCGCCAGCAGAGAATTTAGCGGGGACAATGAGCAGTTCTTC
CDR3aa: CASREFSGDNEQFF
j_gene: TRBJ2-1
abundance: NA
d_gene: TRBD2
v_gene: TRBV5-1

CDR3nt: TGCGCCAGCAGCCAAGATCAGGGGCGGGAGCAGTACTTC
CDR3aa: CASSQDQGREQYF
j_gene: TRBJ2-7
abundance: NA
d_gene: NA
v_gene: TRBV4-3

CDR3nt: TGTGCCAGCAGGGACAGGGCGAACACTGAAGCTTTCTTT
CDR3aa: CASRDRANTEAFF
j_gene: TRBJ1-1
abundance: NA
d_gene: TRBD1
v_gene: TRBV6-5

CDR3nt: TGTGCCGCTTCGGCTAGCGGGAGGGCCGAGGACACAGATACGCAGTATTTT
CDR3aa: CAASASGRAEDTDTQYF
j_gene: TRBJ2-3
abundance: NA
d_gene: TRBD2
v_gene: TRBV10-3

CDR3nt: TGTGCCAGTAGTATCCTAGTCAGGGACACTGAAGCTTTCTTT
CDR3aa: CASSILVRDTEAFF
j_gene: TRBJ1-1
abundance: NA
d_gene: NA
v_gene: TRBV19

CDR3nt: TGCAGTGCTAGAGATCAGGAGACCCAGTACTTC
CDR3aa: CSARDQETQYF
j_gene: TRBJ2-5
abundance: few
d_gene: NA
v_gene: TRBV20-1

CDR3nt: TGTGCCAGCAGTACACAGGGATGGGAGCAGTACTTC
CDR3aa: CASSTQGWEQYF
j_gene: TRBJ2-7
abundance: once
d_gene: NA
v_gene: TRBV28

CDR3nt: TGTGCCAGCAGTTTCACCGCGGGAGTGGTGGGTGAGCAGTACTTC
CDR3aa: CASSFTAGVVGEQYF
j_gene: TRBJ2-7
abundance: NA
d_gene: TRBD2
v_gene: TRBV28

CDR3nt: TGCGCCAGCTCCCGGTCGGGTCAGGGCGAGGCAGATACGCAGTATTTT
CDR3aa: CASSRSGQGEADTQYF
j_gene: TRBJ2-3
abundance: NA
d_gene: NA
v_gene: TRBV5-1

CDR3nt: TGTGCCACCAAGATGGCGAGCGGTAACTACGAGCAGTACTTC
CDR3aa: CATKMASGNYEQYF
j_gene: TRBJ2-7
abundance: NA
d_gene: NA
v_gene: TRBV7-2

CDR3nt: TGTGCCAGCTCACGCCCCGGGAATGAGCAGTTCTTC
CDR3aa: CASSRPGNEQFF
j_gene: TRBJ2-1
abundance: NA
d_gene: NA
v_gene: TRBV18

CDR3nt: TGTGCCAGCAGTTTATCCGGCGGGTATGGCTACACCTTC
CDR3aa: CASSLSGGYGYTF
j_gene: TRBJ1-2
abundance: once
d_gene: NA
v_gene: TRBV27

CDR3nt: TGTGCCAGGACTCATCGTGAGGAGACCCAGTACTTC
CDR3aa: CARTHREETQYF
j_gene: TRBJ2-5
abundance: NA
d_gene: NA
v_gene: TRBV7-3

CDR3nt: TGCGCCAGCAGCTTGGCCGGGACAGAGATCTACGAGCAGTACTTC
CDR3aa: CASSLAGTEIYEQYF
j_gene: TRBJ2-7
abundance: NA
d_gene: TRBD1
v_gene: TRBV5-1

CDR3nt: TGCGCCAGCAGCCCCGGAGGACGGGCAACTAATGAAAAACTGTTTTTT
CDR3aa: CASSPGGRATNEKLFF
j_gene: TRBJ1-4
abundance: NA
d_gene: NA
v_gene: TRBV4-3

CDR3nt: TGTGCCAGCAGTTTTGGTCTAGGCCCCGAGCAGTACTTC
CDR3aa: CASSFGLGPEQYF
j_gene: TRBJ2-7
abundance: NA
d_gene: NA
v_gene: TRBV27

CDR3nt: TGTGCCAGCAGCTTCAGGGGTAGCACAGATACGCAGTATTTT
CDR3aa: CASSFRGSTDTQYF
j_gene: TRBJ2-3
abundance: once
d_gene: NA
v_gene: TRBV5-8

CDR3nt: TGTGCCAGCTCACCGGCAGCGGGACACTACAATGAGCAGTTCTTC
CDR3aa: CASSPAAGHYNEQFF
j_gene: TRBJ2-1
abundance: NA
d_gene: NA
v_gene: TRBV18

CDR3nt: TGTGCCAGCAGCCCTTTAGCGGGAGGCTCCTACAATGAGCAGTTCTTC
CDR3aa: CASSPLAGGSYNEQFF
j_gene: TRBJ2-1
abundance: NA
d_gene: TRBD2
v_gene: TRBV11-2

CDR3nt: TGTGCCAGCAGAAGGATGGCAGGGGAGCCCTATGAGCAGTTCTTC
CDR3aa: CASRRMAGEPYEQFF
j_gene: TRBJ2-1
abundance: NA
d_gene: NA
v_gene: TRBV2

CDR3nt: TGTGCCAGCAGCTCCCTCGACAGCCTCTATGGCTACACCTTC
CDR3aa: CASSSLDSLYGYTF
j_gene: TRBJ1-2
abundance: NA
d_gene: NA
v_gene: TRBV5-6

CDR3nt: TGTGCCAGTAGTATCCCAGGCGCAGATACGCAGTATTTT
CDR3aa: CASSIPGADTQYF
j_gene: TRBJ2-3
abundance: NA
d_gene: NA
v_gene: TRBV19

CDR3nt: TGTGCCAGCAGCTTATACGACAGAATGACCTACGAGCAGTACTTC
CDR3aa: CASSLYDRMTYEQYF
j_gene: TRBJ2-7
abundance: few
d_gene: NA
v_gene: TRBV7-9

CDR3nt: TGTGCCAGTACCCGGGACAGGGGGGGTCAAGAGACCCAGTACTTC
CDR3aa: CASTRDRGGQETQYF
j_gene: TRBJ2-5
abundance: NA
d_gene: TRBD1
v_gene: TRBV19

CDR3nt: TGTGCCAGCAGCGAGGCCGGGACTAGCGGGTACGAGCAGTACTTC
CDR3aa: CASSEAGTSGYEQYF
j_gene: TRBJ2-7
abundance: NA
d_gene: TRBD2
v_gene: TRBV28

CDR3nt: TGTGCCAGCAGCGTAGGGGAGGACAGGGCGTTCTTC
CDR3aa: CASSVGEDRAFF
j_gene: TRBJ2-1
abundance: few
d_gene: TRBD1
v_gene: TRBV9

CDR3nt: TGTGCCAGTAGTCGACAGGGGGCATCCTACGAGCAGTACTTC
CDR3aa: CASSRQGASYEQYF
j_gene: TRBJ2-7
abundance: NA
d_gene: TRBD1
v_gene: TRBV19

CDR3nt: TGTGCCAGCAGTTACGGCGGGGTCGAGCAGTACTTC
CDR3aa: CASSYGGVEQYF
j_gene: TRBJ2-7
abundance: NA
d_gene: NA
v_gene: TRBV6-5

CDR3nt: TGTGCCAGCAGTTTCAGGGAGGGCTTCAACGAGCAGTACTTC
CDR3aa: CASSFREGFNEQYF
j_gene: TRBJ2-7
abundance: NA
d_gene: TRBD2
v_gene: TRBV28

CDR3nt: TGTGCCAGCACCACCCAAAGGGGGTCGTTCTCTGGAAACACCATATATTTT
CDR3aa: CASTTQRGSFSGNTIYF
j_gene: TRBJ1-3
abundance: NA
d_gene: NA
v_gene: TRBV7-9

CDR3nt: TGTGCCAGCAGTGACCCAAGGGGTTGGGGCTACACCTTC
CDR3aa: CASSDPRGWGYTF
j_gene: TRBJ1-2
abundance: NA
d_gene: NA
v_gene: TRBV25-1

CDR3nt: TGTGCCAGCAGCTTGGCAGGGGAAGGACAAGAGACCCAGTACTTC
CDR3aa: CASSLAGEGQETQYF
j_gene: TRBJ2-5
abundance: NA
d_gene: NA
v_gene: TRBV5-4

CDR3nt: TGTGCCAGCAGGAGTGATGGGTCAGGCGCCGGGGAGCTGTTTTTT
CDR3aa: CASRSDGSGAGELFF
j_gene: TRBJ2-2
abundance: NA
d_gene: NA
v_gene: TRBV7-2

CDR3nt: TGTGCCACCAGCAGAGGAGGGCTGGAGAACACTGAAGCTTTCTTT
CDR3aa: CATSRGGLENTEAFF
j_gene: TRBJ1-1
abundance: NA
d_gene: NA
v_gene: TRBV15

CDR3nt: TGTGCCAGCAGACCGACAGGTTACGAGCAGTACTTC
CDR3aa: CASRPTGYEQYF
j_gene: TRBJ2-7
abundance: NA
d_gene: NA
v_gene: TRBV28

CDR3nt: TGTGCCAGCAGTGACAGACGCGCGCCAGTAGAATATGGCTACACCTTC
CDR3aa: CASSDRRAPVEYGYTF
j_gene: TRBJ1-2
abundance: NA
d_gene: NA
v_gene: TRBV7-9

CDR3nt: TGTGCCAGCAGACGCCAGGGACAGGGCTATGGCTACACCTTC
CDR3aa: CASRRQGQGYGYTF
j_gene: TRBJ1-2
abundance: NA
d_gene: TRBD1
v_gene: TRBV6-5